The T cell receptor beta chain described here comes from a study of T cells in Graves' hyperthyroidism and ophthalmopathy (dated by TCRdb to the late 2010s). For context, the study as a whole: Peripheral blood was sampled at the time of initial diagnosis, prior to any treatment. The paper describes TCR Vbeta CDR3 sequencing of 120 to 150 peripheral blood samples, made up of roughly 45 ophthalmopathy patients, over 70 hyperthyroidism patients and some 17 progressor patients. Once sampling was done, hyperthyroidism patients were given methimazole at a starting dose of 30 mg daily, whereas ophthalmopathy patients were given high-dose intravenous methylprednisolone. To identify distinguishing TCR V-J signatures, a discovery cohort of roughly 100 patients was used, comprising 43 with Graves' ophthalmopathy and some 60 with stable Graves' hyperthyroidism. In addition, the study compared T-cell repertoires in thyroid tissue and in blood from roughly six Graves' hyperthyroidism patients. An independent validation cohort of about 20 hyperthyroidism patients and more than 15 patients who later progressed to ophthalmopathy tested prospective prediction of ophthalmopathy. The 85 to 100 discovery patients were divided at random into training and test sets in a 7:3 ratio. The full study reports these points: During validation, the model predicted progression to ophthalmopathy a median of approximately 6.5 months ahead of onset, with around 71% sensitivity and 72% to 85% specificity. A 13 V-J signature model separated ophthalmopathy from stable hyperthyroidism, with 87.88% sensitivity and around 84% specificity in cross-validation and 80%/75% in testing. Sample size was not statistically predetermined, and investigators were not blinded to group allocation. Blood samples also contained most of the expanded thyroid clonotypes (frequency above 0.001), which suggests that blood repertoires may reflect thyroid immune responses.

The TCR beta CDR3 regions were amplified from RNA transcripts. The first round of RT-PCR for the TCR CDR3 was performed with the HTBI primer set and the Qiagen OneStep RT-PCR kit. Libraries were constructed in a second round of multiplex PCR, after which size selection and purification were performed. Paired-end sequencing of the libraries was performed with 100 bp reads on an Illumina HiSeq2000. As for how the authors treated the data: SOAPnuke was used to process the raw data, with reads discarded if the reads contained adapters or uncalled bases, had a mean Phred below 15, or lacked an exact constant-primer or identifier match. COPE v1.2.5 was used to merge the high-quality paired reads, and each unique nucleotide sequence was defined as a clonotype. MiTCR v1.1 was used to align the clonotypes against IMGT TRBV, TRBD and TRBJ reference segments. The analysis included only V-J combinations with a frequency above 0.0001, which together covered 99% to 99.2% of the repertoires. A TCS score was defined as the ratio between F50 (clonal expansion) and ExV (chaos), using BLOSUM62-based TCRdist between CDR3 peptides within each V-J. Welch's t-statistics and random forest reduced just over 500 V-J features to fewer than 15, which were used in a naive Bayes classifier (R e1071). TCRdb trimmed public reads at Q25 via fastp, called clones via MiXCR and kept in-frame beta chains. Every entry covers one CDR3 protein and lists the most common genes and DNA from its rows. TCRdb assigned the V and J calls; the authors' analysis was not used. This sample has 500,000 or so distinct CDR3 sequences in its table, and 16% of those were observed once. Together, the top ten hold approximately 30% of the sample.

The cysteine opens and the phenylalanine closes a CDR3 of 15 amino acids. The retained sequence is limited to the CDR3, 45 bases, with the frame set at the first base. V and J are trimmed by 3 bases and 0 bases, and the gene matches miss 3 bases of the junction. For CDR1 and CDR2, the germline V gene lists SGDLS and YYNGEE. Remarks on this clonotype: Its recognized antigen is unknown. No quality values exist for individual bases; no much larger clone is one base distant.

Ophthalmopathy patients had moderately to severely active disease, with a Clinical Activity Score of 3 or more, a NOSPECS grade of 4 or more, and a disease duration of less than 3 months. Patients with uncontrolled infections, other autoimmune diseases, pregnancy or lactation were excluded. Clinical symptoms, serum thyroxine and TRAb, thyroid ultrasound, and orbital computed tomography formed the basis for the diagnoses. Ficoll-Paque density gradient centrifugation was used to isolate PBMCs from approximately 10 ml of fresh peripheral blood. Total RNA was extracted with Trizol reagent, and quality was checked on an Agilent 2100 Bioanalyzer.

This receptor chain uses TRBV9 and TRBJ2-1; 7 bases in the middle match TRBD1. Sequencing was done on a sample of blood. The clonotype comes from a woman aged 30 to 39 with Graves' ophthalmopathy. The bases are TGTGCCAGCAGCGCCTCAGGGGGCTCCTACAATGAGCAGTTCTTC. Translated, it gives CASSASGGSYNEQFF.